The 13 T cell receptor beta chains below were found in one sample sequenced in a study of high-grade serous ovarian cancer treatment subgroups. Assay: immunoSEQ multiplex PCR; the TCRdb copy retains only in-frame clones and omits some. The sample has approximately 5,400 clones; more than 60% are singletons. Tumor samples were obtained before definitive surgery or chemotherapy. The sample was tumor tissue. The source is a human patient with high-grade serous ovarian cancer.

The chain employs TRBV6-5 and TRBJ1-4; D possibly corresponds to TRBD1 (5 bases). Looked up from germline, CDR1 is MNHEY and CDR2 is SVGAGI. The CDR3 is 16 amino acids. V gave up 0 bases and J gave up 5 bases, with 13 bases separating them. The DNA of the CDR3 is TGTGCCAGCAGTTACTCGGGGCAGGGACGAAATGAAAAACTGTTTTTT. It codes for CASSYSGQGRNEKLFF.

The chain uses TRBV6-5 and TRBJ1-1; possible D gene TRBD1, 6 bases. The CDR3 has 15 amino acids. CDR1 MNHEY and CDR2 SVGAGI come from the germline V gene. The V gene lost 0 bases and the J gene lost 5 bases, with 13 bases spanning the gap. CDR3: CASSYSPGGWTEAFF. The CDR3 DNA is TGTGCCAGCAGTTACTCCCCGGGGGGCTGGACTGAAGCTTTCTTT.

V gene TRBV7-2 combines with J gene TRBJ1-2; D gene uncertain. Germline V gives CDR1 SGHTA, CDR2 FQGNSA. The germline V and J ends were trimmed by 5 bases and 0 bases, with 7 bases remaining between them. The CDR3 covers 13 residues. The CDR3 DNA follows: TGTGCCAGCAGCCCGACAACTAACTATGGCTACACCTTC. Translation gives CASSPTTNYGYTF.

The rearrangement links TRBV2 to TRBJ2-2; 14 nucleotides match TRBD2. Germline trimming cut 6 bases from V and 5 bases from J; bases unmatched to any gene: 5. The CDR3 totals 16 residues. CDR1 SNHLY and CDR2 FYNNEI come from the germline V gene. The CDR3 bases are TGTGCCAGCAGGGAGACTAGCGGGGGGGGAACCGGGGAGCTGTTTTTT. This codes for CASRETSGGGTGELFF.

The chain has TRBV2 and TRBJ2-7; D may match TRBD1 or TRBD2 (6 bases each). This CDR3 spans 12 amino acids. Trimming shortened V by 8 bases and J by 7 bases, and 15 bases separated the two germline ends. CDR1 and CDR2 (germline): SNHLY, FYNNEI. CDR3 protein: CASRVGGGEQYF. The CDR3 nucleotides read TGTGCCAGCCGTGTGGGGGGCGGGGAGCAGTACTTC.

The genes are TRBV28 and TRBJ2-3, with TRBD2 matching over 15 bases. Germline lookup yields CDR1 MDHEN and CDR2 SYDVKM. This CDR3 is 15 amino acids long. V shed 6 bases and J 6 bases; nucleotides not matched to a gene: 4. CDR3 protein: CASSFGTSGGDTQYF. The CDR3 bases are TGTGCCAGCAGCTTCGGGACTAGCGGGGGGGATACGCAGTATTTT.

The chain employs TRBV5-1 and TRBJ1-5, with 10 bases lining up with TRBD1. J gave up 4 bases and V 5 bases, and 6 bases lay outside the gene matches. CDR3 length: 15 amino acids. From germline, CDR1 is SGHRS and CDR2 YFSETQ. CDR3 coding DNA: TGCGCCAGCAGTACGACAGGGGGCACGAATCAGCCCCAGCATTTT. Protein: CASSTTGGTNQPQHF.

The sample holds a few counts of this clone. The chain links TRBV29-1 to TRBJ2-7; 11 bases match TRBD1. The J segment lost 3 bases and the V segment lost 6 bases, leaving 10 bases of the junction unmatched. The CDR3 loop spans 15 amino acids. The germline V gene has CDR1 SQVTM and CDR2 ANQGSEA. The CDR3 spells CSVFSSGQGVYEQYF. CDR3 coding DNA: TGCAGCGTGTTTTCATCGGGACAGGGGGTCTACGAGCAGTACTTC.

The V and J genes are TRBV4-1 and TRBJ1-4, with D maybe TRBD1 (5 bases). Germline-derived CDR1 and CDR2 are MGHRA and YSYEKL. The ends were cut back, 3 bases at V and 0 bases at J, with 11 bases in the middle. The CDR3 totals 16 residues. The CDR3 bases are TGCGCCAGCAGCCAGGGCGACAGCGCAACTAATGAAAAACTGTTTTTT. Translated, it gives CASSQGDSATNEKLFF.

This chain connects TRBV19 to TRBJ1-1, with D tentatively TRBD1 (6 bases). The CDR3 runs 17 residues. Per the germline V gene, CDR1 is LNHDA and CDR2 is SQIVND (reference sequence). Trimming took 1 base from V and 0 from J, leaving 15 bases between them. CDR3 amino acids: CASSIGGGHKMNTEAFF. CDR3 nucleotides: TGTGCCAGTAGTATAGGGGGGGGACACAAAATGAACACTGAAGCTTTCTTT.

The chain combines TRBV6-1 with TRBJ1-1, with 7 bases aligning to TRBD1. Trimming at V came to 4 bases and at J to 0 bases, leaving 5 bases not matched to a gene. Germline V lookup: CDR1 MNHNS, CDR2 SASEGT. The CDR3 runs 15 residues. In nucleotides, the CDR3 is TGTGCCAGCAGTGGCCGGGACAGATTGAACACTGAAGCTTTCTTT. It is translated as CASSGRDRLNTEAFF.

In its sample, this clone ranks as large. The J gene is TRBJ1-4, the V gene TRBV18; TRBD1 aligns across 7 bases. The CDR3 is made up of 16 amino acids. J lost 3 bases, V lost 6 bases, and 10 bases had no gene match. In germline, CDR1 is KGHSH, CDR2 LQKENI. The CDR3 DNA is TGTGCCAGCTCTCCCTACCCGGGACAGTCTAATGAAAAACTGTTTTTT. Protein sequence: CASSPYPGQSNEKLFF.

The CDR3 loop is CASSPRRVLQETQYF. The CDR3 bases are TGTGCCAGCAGCCCCCGTAGGGTTCTCCAAGAGACCCAGTACTTC. This chain uses TRBV11-2 with TRBJ2-5; D is uncertain. CDR1 is SGHAT, CDR2 FQNNGV, per germline. There are 15 residues in the CDR3. V was shortened by 5 bases and J by 1 base, with 14 bases between the two germline ends.